Shown below are 30 T cell receptor beta chains from a single sample sequenced in a study of T cells expressing NK-cell markers. TCRdb re-called the 5' RACE reads and catalogs CDR3 proteins one per entry, DNA excluded. Recorded for this sample: 350,000 to 400,000 distinct CDR3 sequences. The specimen was blood T cells: a sorted CD56 or NKG2C T cell subset, CD4+ or CD8+ T cells, or bulk PBMC T cells (not recorded which). The origin of the receptors is a woman aged 50 to 60 in good health.

The chain combines TRBV4-1 with TRBJ1-2. The length of the CDR3 is 15 residues. Looked up from germline, CDR1 is MGHRA and CDR2 is YSYEKL. CDR3 sequence reads: CASSQMIRTRGSYTF.

The chain employs TRBV5-4 and TRBJ2-5. CDR1 is SGHNT, CDR2 YYREEE, per germline (reference sequence). The CDR3 runs to 13 residues. CDR3 amino acids: CASSLALLETQYF.

The chain uses TRBV2 and TRBJ2-7; TCRdb's D call of TRBD1 is untestable without DNA. The CDR3 extends over 14 amino acids. Germline V lookup: CDR1 SNHLY, CDR2 FYNNEI. The CDR3 loop is CASSEDRGRYEQYF.

The chain couples TRBV12-3 or TRBV12-4 to TRBJ2-7; checking the TCRdb D call of TRBD1 is not possible without DNA. CDR3 length equals 15 residues. CDR3 protein: CASSPRDSSTYEQYF.

The chain couples TRBV11-2 to TRBJ2-7; TCRdb returns TRBD1, unconfirmable since there is no DNA. Germline V gene lookup returns CDR1 SGHAT and CDR2 FQNNGV. The length of the CDR3 is 13 residues. The chain's CDR3 is CASSFNPGYEQYF.

J is TRBJ2-5 and V is TRBV18; the TCRdb D gene call, TRBD1, has no DNA to confirm it. The CDR3 contains 15 residues. The germline V gene encodes CDR1 KGHSH and CDR2 LQKENI. CDR3 sequence: CASSPSTGLLETQYF.

The chain is built from TRBV5-1 and TRBJ2-1; there is no DNA to check the TCRdb D call of TRBD2. This CDR3 is 17 amino acids long. Per germline, CDR1 SGHRS and CDR2 YFSETQ. This chain's CDR3 is CASSLASRVSSYNEQFF.

V gene TRBV29-1 combines with J gene TRBJ1-6. Germline lookup yields CDR1 SQVTM and CDR2 ANQGSEA. The CDR3 contains 13 residues. The CDR3 is CSVGGSDNSPLHF.

V and J are TRBV10-3 and TRBJ2-7; TCRdb picks TRBD2, but there is no DNA to check that call. The CDR3 totals 13 residues. Germline CDR1 is ENHRY and CDR2 is SYGVKD. The CDR3: CAISPGTSDEQYF.

The chain carries TRBV24-1 and TRBJ1-4; lacking DNA, the TRBD1 call made by TCRdb goes unchecked. The CDR3 is made up of 15 amino acids. Germline V gene data show CDR1 as KGHDR and CDR2 as SFDVKD. The CDR3 loop reads CATSDTGDLNEKLFF.

V and J are TRBV5-1 and TRBJ2-1; no DNA is available, so the TRBD2 call from TCRdb remains unchecked. From germline, CDR1 is SGHRS and CDR2 YFSETQ. The CDR3 totals 15 residues. Here the CDR3 reads CASSPAPSSYNEQFF.

The rearrangement uses TRBV7-7 and TRBJ2-5; with no DNA, the TCRdb D assignment of TRBD1 cannot be verified. The germline V gene has CDR1 SSHAT and CDR2 FNYEAQ (reference sequence). The length of the CDR3 is 17 residues. The CDR3 spells CASSHEGGRAIKETQYF.

The chain links TRBV12-3 or TRBV12-4 to TRBJ2-1; TCRdb's D call, TRBD2, is unchecked because there is no DNA. This CDR3 region has 12 residues. CDR3 sequence: CASSQTSTEQFF.

The V call is TRBV27, the J call TRBJ2-7; TCRdb designates TRBD2, a call that cannot be tested without DNA. The CDR3 spans 14 residues. The germline gives CDR1 MNHEY, CDR2 SMNVEV (reference sequence). The CDR3 here is CASSLAGGWSEQYF.

This chain connects TRBV7-6 to TRBJ2-3; TCRdb calls TRBD1, which cannot be checked without DNA. The CDR3 is 17 residues long. Germline CDR1 SGHVS, CDR2 FNYEAQ. CDR3 loop: CASSLTPGQGTGDTQYF.

The chain uses TRBV7-8 and TRBJ2-7; absent DNA, TCRdb's TRBD2 call cannot be checked. The germline gives CDR1 SGHVS, CDR2 FQNEAQ. The CDR3 contains 15 residues. The CDR3 is CASSLEGPGAYEQYF.

The V gene is TRBV6-4, the J gene TRBJ2-2. Germline CDR1 is MRHNA and CDR2 is SNTAGT. The CDR3 length is 14 residues. This CDR3 reads CASSDSRAPGELFF.

The gene calls are TRBV24-1 and TRBJ2-1. Germline V gene lookup returns CDR1 KGHDR and CDR2 SFDVKD. This CDR3 spans 15 amino acids. CDR3 region: CATSMRNSAYNEQFF.

The chain has TRBV4-1 and TRBJ2-3; TCRdb's D gene call, TRBD2, goes unchecked for lack of DNA. In germline, CDR1 is MGHRA, CDR2 YSYEKL. This CDR3 comprises 16 residues. The CDR3 loop is CASSQEESGSTDTQYF.

V gene TRBV6-5 combines with J gene TRBJ1-1. Germline CDR1 reads MNHEY; CDR2 reads SVGAGI. The CDR3 covers 13 residues. The CDR3: CASSYSVGTEAFF.

The chain carries TRBV29-1 and TRBJ2-1; no DNA is available, so the TRBD2 call from TCRdb remains unchecked. Germline V CDR1 and CDR2: SQVTM, ANQGSEA. The CDR3 contains 13 residues. The CDR3 sequence: CSVVASGFQEQFF.

The V and J genes are TRBV20-1 and TRBJ2-5; lacking DNA, the TRBD2 call made by TCRdb goes unchecked. The germline V gene encodes CDR1 DFQATT and CDR2 SNEGSKA (reference sequence). This CDR3 spans 12 amino acids. CDR3 sequence: CSASRSAETQYF.

The V call is TRBV7-9, the J call TRBJ1-1; TCRdb names TRBD1, which stays unverified in the absence of DNA. CDR1 and CDR2 (germline): SEHNR, FQNEAQ (reference sequence). The CDR3 covers 14 residues. The CDR3 region is CASSQGTGETEAFF.

The chain has TRBV3-1 and TRBJ2-2; as DNA is missing, the TRBD1 call by TCRdb cannot be tested. In germline, CDR1 is LGHDT, CDR2 YNNKEL (reference sequence). There are 14 residues in the CDR3. The CDR3 loop is CASKDGGFTGELFF. Full variable domain (missing parts from reference TRBV3-1 and TRBJ2-2): DTAVSQTPKYLVTQMGNDKSIKCEQNLGHDTMYWYKQDSKKFLKIMFSYNNKELIINETVPNRFSPKSPDKAHLNLHINSLELGDSAVYFCASKDGGFTGELFFGEGSRLTVL.

V gene TRBV3-1 combines with J gene TRBJ2-5; no DNA is available, so the TRBD2 call from TCRdb remains unchecked. In germline, CDR1 is LGHDT, CDR2 YNNKEL (reference sequence). This CDR3 is built from 14 residues. The CDR3 spells CASSLPLREETQYF.

V is TRBV5-1 and J is TRBJ1-4; TCRdb reports TRBD1, a call that lacks DNA to check it against. The V gene's germline CDR1 is SGHRS and CDR2 YFSETQ. The CDR3 runs 14 residues. The CDR3 sequence is CASSFKGANEKLFF. Combining the CDR3 with reference TRBV5-1 and TRBJ1-4 gives the whole variable domain KAGVTQTPRYLIKTRGQQVTLSCSPISGHRSVSWYQQTPGQGLQFLFEYFSETQRNKGNFPGRFSGRQFSNSRSEMNVSTLELGDSALYLCASSFKGANEKLFFGSGTQLSVL.

The chain couples TRBV19 to TRBJ2-1; TCRdb reports TRBD2, a call that lacks DNA to check it against. Germline-derived CDR1 and CDR2 are LNHDA and SQIVND (reference sequence). This CDR3 is 16 amino acids long. The CDR3 sequence: CASSILAGTGFNEQFF.

The V call is TRBV7-2, the J call TRBJ2-1; TCRdb returns TRBD1, unconfirmable since there is no DNA. CDR1 is SGHTA, CDR2 FQGNSA, per germline. This CDR3 is built from 15 residues. The CDR3 reads CASSFRTSPYNEQFF.

V and J are TRBV9 and TRBJ1-1; TCRdb gives TRBD1 as the D gene, but with no DNA this cannot be confirmed. Germline V lookup: CDR1 SGDLS, CDR2 YYNGEE. The length of the CDR3 is 16 residues. The CDR3 sequence is CASSSTGGAWNTEAFF.

The J gene is TRBJ2-2, the V gene TRBV5-1; TCRdb's assignment of TRBD2 cannot be checked, as there is no DNA. CDR1 and CDR2 (germline): SGHRS, YFSETQ. CDR3 size: 15 residues. The CDR3 is CASTGTSGSIGELFF.